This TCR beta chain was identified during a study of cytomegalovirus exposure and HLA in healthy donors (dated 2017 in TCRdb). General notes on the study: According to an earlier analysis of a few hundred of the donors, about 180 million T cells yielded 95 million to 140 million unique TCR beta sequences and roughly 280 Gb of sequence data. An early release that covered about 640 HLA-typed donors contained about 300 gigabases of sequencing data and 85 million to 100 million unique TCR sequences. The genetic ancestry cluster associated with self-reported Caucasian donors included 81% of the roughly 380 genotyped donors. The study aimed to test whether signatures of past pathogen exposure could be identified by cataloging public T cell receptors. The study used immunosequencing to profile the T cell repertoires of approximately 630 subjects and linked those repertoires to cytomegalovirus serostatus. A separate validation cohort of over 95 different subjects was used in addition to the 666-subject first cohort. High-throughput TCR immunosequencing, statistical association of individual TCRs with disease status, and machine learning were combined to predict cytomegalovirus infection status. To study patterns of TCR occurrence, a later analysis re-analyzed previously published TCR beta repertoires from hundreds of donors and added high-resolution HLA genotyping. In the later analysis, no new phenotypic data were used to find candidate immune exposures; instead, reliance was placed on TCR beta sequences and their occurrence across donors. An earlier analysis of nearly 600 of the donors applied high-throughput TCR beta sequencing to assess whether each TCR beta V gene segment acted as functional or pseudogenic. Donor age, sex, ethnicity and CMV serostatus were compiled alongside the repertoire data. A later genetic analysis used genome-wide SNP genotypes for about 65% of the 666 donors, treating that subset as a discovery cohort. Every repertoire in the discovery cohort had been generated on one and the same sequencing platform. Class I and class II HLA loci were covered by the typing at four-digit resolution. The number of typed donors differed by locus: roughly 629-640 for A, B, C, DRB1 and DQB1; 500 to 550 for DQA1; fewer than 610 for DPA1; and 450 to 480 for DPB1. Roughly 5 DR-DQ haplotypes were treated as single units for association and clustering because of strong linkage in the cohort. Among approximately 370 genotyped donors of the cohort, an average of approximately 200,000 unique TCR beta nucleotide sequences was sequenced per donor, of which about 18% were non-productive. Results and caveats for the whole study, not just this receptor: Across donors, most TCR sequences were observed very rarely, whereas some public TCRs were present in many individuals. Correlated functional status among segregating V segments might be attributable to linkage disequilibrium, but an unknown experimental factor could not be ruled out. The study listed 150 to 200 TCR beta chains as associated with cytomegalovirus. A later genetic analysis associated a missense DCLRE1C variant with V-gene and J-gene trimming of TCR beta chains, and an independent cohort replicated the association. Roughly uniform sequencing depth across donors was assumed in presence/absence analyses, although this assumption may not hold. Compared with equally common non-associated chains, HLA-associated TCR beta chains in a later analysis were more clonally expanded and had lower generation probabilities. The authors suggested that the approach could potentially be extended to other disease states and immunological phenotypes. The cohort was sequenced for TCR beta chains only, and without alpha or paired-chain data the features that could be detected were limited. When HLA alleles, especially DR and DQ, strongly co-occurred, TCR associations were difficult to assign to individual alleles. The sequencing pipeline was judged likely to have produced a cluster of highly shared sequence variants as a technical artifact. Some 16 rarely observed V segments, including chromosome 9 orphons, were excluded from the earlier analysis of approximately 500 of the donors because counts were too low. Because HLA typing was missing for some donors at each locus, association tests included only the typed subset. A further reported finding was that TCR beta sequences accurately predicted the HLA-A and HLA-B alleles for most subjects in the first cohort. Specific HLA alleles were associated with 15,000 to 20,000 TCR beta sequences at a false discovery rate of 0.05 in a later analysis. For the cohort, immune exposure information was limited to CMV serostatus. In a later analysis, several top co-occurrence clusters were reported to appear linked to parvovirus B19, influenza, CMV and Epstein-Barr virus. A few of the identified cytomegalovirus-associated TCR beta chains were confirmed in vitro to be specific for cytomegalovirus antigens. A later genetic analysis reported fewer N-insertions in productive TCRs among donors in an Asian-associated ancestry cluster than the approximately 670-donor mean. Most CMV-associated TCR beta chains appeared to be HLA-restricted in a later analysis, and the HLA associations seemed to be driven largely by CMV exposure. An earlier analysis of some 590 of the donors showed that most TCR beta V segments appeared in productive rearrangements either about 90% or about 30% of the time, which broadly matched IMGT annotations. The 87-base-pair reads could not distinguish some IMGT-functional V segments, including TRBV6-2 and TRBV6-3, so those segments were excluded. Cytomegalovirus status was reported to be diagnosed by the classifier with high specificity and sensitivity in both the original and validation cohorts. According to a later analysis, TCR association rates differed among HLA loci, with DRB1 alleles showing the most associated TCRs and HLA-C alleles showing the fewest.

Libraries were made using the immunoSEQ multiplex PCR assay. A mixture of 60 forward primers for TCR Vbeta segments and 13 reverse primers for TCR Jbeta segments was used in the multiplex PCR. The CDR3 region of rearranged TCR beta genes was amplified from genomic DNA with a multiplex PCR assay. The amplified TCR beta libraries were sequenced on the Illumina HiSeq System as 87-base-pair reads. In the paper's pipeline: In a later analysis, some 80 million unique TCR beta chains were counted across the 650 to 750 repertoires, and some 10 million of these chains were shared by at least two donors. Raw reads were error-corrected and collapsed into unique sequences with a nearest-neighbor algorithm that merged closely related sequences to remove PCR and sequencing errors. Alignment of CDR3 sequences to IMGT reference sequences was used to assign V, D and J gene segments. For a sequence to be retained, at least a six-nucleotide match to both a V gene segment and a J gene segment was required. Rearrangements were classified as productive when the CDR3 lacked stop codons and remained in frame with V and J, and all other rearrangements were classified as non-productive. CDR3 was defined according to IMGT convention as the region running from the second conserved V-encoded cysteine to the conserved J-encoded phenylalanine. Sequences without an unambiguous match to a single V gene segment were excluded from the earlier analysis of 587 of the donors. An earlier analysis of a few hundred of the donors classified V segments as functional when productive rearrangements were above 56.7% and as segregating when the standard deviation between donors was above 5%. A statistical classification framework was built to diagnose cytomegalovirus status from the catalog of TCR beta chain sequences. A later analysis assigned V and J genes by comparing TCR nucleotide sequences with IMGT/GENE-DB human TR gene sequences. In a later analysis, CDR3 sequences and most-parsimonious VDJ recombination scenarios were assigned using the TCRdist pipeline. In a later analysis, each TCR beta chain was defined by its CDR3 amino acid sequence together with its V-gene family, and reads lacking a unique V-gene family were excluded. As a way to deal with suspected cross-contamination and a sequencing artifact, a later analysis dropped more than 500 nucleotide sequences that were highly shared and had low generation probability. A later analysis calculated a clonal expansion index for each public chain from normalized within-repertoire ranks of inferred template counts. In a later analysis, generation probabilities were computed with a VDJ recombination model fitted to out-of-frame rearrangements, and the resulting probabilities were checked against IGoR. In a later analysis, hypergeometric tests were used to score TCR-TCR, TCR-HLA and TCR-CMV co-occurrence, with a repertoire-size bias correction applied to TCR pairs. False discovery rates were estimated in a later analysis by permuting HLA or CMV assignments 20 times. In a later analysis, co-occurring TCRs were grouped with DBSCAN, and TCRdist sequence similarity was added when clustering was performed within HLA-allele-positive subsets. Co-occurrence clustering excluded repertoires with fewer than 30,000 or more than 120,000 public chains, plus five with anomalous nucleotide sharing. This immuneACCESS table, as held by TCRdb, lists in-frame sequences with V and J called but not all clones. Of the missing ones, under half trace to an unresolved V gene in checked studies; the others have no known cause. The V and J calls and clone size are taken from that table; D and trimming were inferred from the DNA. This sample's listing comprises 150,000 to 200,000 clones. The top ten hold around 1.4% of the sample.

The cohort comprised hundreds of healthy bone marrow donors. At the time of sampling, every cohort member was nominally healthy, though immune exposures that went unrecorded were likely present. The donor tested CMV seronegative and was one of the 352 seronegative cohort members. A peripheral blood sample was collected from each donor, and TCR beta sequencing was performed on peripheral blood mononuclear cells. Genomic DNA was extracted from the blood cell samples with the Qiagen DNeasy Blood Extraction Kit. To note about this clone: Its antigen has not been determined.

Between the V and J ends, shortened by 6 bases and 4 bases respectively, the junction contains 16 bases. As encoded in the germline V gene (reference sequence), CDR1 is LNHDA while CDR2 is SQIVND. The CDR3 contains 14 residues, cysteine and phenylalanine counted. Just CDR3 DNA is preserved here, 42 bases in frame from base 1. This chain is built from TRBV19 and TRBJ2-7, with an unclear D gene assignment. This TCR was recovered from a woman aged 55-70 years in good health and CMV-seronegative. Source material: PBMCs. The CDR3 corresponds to CASRMTPSTYEQYF. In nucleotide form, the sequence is TGTGCCAGTAGAATGACACCTTCAACTTACGAGCAGTACTTC.